Reported below is one T cell receptor (beta chain). The antigen remains undetermined. A J-beta primer mix and a sample-barcoded 5' primer were used in a second PCR of roughly 6 to 11 cycles. All cDNA molecules were each tagged by a template-switch adaptor with 12 random nucleotides. Paired-end reads containing CDR3 totaled no fewer than 2.5 million for each sample. TCRdb passed the 5' RACE reads through MiXCR, listing each CDR3 protein once. The table records fewer than 750,000 distinct CDR3 sequences, 40% to 65% of them present only once. These data originate in a study of blood T cells in healthy people across ages. Whole-study results and caveats: The study found TCR beta diversity correlated strongly with naive T cell percentage.

Whenever a sample was processed, at least 6 million PBMCs were isolated. Germline CDR1 LNHNV, CDR2 YYDKDF (reference sequence). This CDR3 spans 16 amino acids. J lost 7 bases, V lost 1 base, and 9 bases had no gene match. The TCR comes from a woman aged 80 or older in good health. The rearrangement joins TRBV15 to TRBJ1-4, with 7 positions matching TRBD1. The sample consisted of blood. The CDR3 protein is CATSRGQTGAPEKLFF. CDR3 sequence (DNA): TGTGCCACCAGCAGAGGACAAACAGGGGCGCCTGAAAAACTGTTTTTT.